What follows is one T cell receptor beta chain and its context. These data originate in a study of blood T cell repertoires in COVID-19. Whole-study context: Both acute and convalescent COVID-19 samples were obtained from the United States, Italy and Spain. In each case, the material was cDNA or gDNA derived from T cells, B-cell-depleted T cells, or PBMCs.

TCRdb's copy holds only in-frame clones and misses some; the assay was immunoSEQ multiplex PCR. The data show over 200,000 clones, approximately 80% seen once. Germline values: CDR1 SGHTA, CDR2 FQGNSA. With V trimmed by 2 bases and J by 0 bases, 4 bases remained unmatched. The length of the CDR3 is 16 residues. The rearrangement links TRBV7-2 to TRBJ2-3; 8 bases align to TRBD2. The specimen sequenced was peripheral blood. The receptor comes from an elderly woman with active or convalescent COVID-19. CDR3 nucleotides: TGTGCCAGCAGCTTAATAGCGGGGTCTAGCACAGATACGCAGTATTTT. It yields the protein CASSLIAGSSTDTQYF.